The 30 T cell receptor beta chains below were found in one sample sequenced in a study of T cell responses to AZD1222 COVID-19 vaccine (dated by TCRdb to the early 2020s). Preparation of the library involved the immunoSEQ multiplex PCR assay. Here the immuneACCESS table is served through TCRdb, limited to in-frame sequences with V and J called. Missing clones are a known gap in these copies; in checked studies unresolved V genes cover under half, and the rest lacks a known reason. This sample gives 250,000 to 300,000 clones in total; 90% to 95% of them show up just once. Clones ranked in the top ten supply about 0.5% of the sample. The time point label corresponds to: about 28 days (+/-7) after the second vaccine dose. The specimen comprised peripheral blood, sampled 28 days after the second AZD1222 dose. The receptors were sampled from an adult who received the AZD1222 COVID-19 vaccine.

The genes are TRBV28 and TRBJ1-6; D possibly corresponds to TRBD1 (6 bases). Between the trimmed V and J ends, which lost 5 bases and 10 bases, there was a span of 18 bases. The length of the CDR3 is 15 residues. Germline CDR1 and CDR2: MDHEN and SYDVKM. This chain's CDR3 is CASSPAARGSSPLHF. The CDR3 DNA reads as TGTGCCAGCAGTCCTGCGGCGAGGGGGTCCTCACCCCTCCACTTT.

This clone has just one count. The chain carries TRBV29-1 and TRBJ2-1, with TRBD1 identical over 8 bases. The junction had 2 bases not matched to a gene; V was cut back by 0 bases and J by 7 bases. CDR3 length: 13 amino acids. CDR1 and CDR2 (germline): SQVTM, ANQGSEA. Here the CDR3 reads CSVEEDRGNEQFF. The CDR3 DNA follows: TGCAGCGTTGAAGAAGACAGGGGAAATGAGCAGTTCTTC.

Here the CDR3 reads CASSFSRNYGYTF. CDR3 bases: TGTGCCAGCAGCTTCTCCAGGAACTATGGCTACACCTTC. The V and J genes are TRBV7-2 and TRBJ1-2; unclear D gene. This CDR3 is 13 amino acids long. Germline lookup yields CDR1 SGHTA and CDR2 FQGNSA. The V and J ends lost 3 bases and 2 bases respectively, with 7 bases between them.

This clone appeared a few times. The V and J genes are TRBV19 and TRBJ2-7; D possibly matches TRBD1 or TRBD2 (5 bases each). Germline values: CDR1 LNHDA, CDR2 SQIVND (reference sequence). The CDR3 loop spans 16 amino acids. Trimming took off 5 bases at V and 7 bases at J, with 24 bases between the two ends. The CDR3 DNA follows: TGTGCCAGTAGTCCCCGCGGTAGGGGCAGAGCGGATGAGCAGTACTTC. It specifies CASSPRGRGRADEQYF.

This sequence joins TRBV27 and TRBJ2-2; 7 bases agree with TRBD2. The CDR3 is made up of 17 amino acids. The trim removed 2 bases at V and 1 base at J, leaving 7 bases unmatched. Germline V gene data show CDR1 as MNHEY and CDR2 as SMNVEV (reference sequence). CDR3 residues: CASSLLFERENTGELFF. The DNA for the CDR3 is TGTGCCAGCAGTTTACTTTTTGAGCGGGAGAACACCGGGGAGCTGTTTTTT.

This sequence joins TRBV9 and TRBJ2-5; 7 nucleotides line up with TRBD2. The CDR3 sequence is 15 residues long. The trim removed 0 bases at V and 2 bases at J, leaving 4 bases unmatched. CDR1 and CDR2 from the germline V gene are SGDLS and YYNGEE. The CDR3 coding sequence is TGTGCCAGCAGCGTAGCGGCGGGGGAACAAGAGACCCAGTACTTC. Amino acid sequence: CASSVAAGEQETQYF.

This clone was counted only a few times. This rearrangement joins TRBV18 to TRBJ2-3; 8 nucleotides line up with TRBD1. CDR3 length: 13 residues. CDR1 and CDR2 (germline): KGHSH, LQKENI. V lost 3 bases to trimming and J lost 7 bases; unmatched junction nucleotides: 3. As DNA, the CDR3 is TGTGCCAGCTCACCGACAGGGGCTTATACGCAGTATTTT. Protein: CASSPTGAYTQYF.

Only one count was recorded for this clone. The CDR3 region is CASADRVQETQYF. CDR3 DNA: TGTGCCAGTGCAGACAGGGTCCAAGAGACCCAGTACTTC. The chain couples TRBV2 to TRBJ2-5; 7 bases are shared with TRBD1. The CDR3 sequence is 13 residues long. Germline CDR1 reads SNHLY; CDR2 reads FYNNEI. J lost 1 base, V lost 9 bases, and 5 bases had no gene match.

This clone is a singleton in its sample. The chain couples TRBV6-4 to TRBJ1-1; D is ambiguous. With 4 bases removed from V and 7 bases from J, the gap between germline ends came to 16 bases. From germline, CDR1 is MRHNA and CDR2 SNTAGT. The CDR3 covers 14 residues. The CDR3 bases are TGTGCCAGCAGTGCTGACACCTCCGGGGTTGAAGCTTTCTTT. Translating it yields CASSADTSGVEAFF.

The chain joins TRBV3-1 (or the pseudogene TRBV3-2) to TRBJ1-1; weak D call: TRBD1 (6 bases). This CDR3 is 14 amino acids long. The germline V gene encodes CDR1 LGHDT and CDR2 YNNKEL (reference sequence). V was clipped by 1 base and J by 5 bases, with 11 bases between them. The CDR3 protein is CASSQAGEGTEAFF. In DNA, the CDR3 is TGTGCCAGCAGCCAAGCAGGGGAGGGGACTGAAGCTTTCTTT.

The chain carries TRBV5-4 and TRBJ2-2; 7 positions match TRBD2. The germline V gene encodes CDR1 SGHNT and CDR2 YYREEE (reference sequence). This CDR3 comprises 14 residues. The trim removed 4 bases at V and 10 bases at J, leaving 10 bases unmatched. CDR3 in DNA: TGTGCCAGCAGCCTAGGTGGGAGGGAGACGGAGCTGTTTTTT. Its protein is CASSLGGRETELFF.

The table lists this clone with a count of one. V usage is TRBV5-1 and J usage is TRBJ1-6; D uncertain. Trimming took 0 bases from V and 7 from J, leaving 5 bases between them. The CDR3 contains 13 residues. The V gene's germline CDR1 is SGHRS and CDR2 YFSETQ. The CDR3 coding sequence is TGCGCCAGCAGCTTGGCCAGAAATTCACCCCTCCACTTT. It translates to CASSLARNSPLHF.

Here the CDR3 DNA reads TGTGCCAGCAGCGTAGAGGGGGGCGCCATCTACGAGCAGTACTTC. Its protein product is CASSVEGGAIYEQYF. V and J are TRBV9 and TRBJ2-7, with D perhaps given as TRBD1 or TRBD2 (6 bases each). Germline CDR1 and CDR2: SGDLS and YYNGEE. Trimming pared 0 bases from V and 3 bases from J, leaving 13 bases between. This CDR3 has 15 amino acids.

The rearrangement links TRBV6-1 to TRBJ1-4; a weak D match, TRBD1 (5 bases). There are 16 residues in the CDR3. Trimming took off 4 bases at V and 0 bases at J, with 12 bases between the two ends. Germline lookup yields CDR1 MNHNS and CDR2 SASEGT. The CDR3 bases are TGTGCCAGCAGTGTTGGGGTACAGGCAACTAATGAAAAACTGTTTTTT. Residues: CASSVGVQATNEKLFF.

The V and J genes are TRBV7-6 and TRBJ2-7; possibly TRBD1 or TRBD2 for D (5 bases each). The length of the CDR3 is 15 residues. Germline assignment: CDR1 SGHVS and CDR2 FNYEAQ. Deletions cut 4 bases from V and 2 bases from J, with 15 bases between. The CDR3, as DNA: TGTGCCAGCAGCTCCTGGGGGAGTGCCGCCTACGAGCAGTACTTC. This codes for CASSSWGSAAYEQYF. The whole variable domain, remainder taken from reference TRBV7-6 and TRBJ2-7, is GAGVSQSPRYKVTKRGQDVALRCDPISGHVSLYWYRQALGQGPEFLTYFNYEAQQDKSGLPNDRFSAERPEGSISTLTIQRTEQRDSAMYRCASSSWGSAAYEQYFGPGTRLTVT.

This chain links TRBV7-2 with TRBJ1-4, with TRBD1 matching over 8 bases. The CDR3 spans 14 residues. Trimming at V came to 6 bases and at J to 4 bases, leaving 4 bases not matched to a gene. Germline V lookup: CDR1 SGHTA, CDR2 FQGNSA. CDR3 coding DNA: TGTGCCAGCAGTCCCGACAGGGGTAATGAAAAACTGTTTTTT. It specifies CASSPDRGNEKLFF.

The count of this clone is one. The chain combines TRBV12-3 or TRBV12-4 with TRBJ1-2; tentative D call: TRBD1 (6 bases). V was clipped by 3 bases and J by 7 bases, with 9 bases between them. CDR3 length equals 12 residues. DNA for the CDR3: TGTGCCAGCAGTTTGGGGGGGCTTGGCTACACCTTC. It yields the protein CASSLGGLGYTF.

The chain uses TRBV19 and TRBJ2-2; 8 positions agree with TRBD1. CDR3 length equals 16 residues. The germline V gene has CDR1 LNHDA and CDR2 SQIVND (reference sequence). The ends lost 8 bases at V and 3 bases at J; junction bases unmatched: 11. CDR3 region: CASRGQAGVDTGELFF. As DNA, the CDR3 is TGTGCCAGTCGGGGACAGGCTGGGGTCGACACCGGGGAGCTGTTTTTT.

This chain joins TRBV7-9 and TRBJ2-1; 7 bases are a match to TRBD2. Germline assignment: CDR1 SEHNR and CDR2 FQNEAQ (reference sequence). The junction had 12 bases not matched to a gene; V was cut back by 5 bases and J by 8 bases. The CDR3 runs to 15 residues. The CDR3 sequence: CASSPPRESRHEQFF. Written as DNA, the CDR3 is TGTGCCAGCAGCCCTCCGCGGGAGTCAAGACATGAGCAGTTCTTC.

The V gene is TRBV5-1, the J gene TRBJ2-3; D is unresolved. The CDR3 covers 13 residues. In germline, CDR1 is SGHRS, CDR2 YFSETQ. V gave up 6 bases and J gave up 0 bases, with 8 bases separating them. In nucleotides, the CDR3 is TGCGCCAGCATGCGCCCTAGCACAGATACGCAGTATTTT. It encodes CASMRPSTDTQYF.

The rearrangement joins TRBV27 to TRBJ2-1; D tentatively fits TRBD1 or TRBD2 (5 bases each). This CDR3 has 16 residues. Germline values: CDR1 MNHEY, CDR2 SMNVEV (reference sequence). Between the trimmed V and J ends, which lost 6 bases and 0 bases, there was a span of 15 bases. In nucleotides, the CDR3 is TGTGCCAGCAGGATTGGGGACGGGGCCTCCTACAATGAGCAGTTCTTC. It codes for CASRIGDGASYNEQFF.

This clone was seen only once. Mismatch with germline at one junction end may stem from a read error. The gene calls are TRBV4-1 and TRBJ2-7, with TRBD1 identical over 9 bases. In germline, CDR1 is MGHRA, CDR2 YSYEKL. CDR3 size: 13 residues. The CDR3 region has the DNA TGCGCCAGCAGCCAAGATTGTACCGGGACAGGGCCCTTC. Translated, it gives CASSQDCTGTGPF.

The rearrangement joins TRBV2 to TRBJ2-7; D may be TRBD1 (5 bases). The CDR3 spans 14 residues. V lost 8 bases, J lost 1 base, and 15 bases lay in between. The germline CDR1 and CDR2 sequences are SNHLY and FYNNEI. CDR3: CASLTVLGSYEQYF. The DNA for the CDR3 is TGTGCCAGCCTGACAGTTCTTGGGTCCTACGAGCAGTACTTC.

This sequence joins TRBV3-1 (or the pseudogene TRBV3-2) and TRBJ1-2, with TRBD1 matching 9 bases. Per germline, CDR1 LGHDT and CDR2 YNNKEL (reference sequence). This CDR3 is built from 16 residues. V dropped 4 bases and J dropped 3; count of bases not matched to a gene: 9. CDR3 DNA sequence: TGTGCCAGCAGCCCCGTGACCGGGACAGGGTACTATGGCTACACCTTC. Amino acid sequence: CASSPVTGTGYYGYTF.

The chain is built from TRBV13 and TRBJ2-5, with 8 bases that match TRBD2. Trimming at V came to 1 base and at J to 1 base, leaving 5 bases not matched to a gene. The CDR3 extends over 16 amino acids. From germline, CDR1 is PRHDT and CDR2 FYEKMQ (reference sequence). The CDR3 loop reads CASSLVRGDRQETQYF. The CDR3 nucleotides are TGTGCCAGCAGCTTAGTGCGGGGGGACCGCCAAGAGACCCAGTACTTC.

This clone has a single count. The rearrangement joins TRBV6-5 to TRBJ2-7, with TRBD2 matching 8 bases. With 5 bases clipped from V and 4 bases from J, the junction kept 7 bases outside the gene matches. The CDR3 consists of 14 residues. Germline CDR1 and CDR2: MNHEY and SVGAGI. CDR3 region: CASSSGRSGYEQYF. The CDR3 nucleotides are TGTGCCAGCAGTAGCGGGAGATCTGGTTACGAGCAGTACTTC.

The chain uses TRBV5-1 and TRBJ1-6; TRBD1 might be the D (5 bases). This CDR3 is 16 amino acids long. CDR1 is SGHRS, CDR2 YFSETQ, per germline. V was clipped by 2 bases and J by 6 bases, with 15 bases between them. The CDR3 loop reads CASSLGTAGSNSPLHF. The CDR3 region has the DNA TGCGCCAGCAGCTTAGGGACGGCGGGTAGTAATTCACCCCTCCACTTT.

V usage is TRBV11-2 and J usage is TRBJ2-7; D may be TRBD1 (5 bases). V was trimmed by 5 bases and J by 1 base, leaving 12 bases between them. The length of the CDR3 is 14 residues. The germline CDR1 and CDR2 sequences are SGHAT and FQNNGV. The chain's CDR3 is CASSLGARSYEQYF. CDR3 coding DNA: TGTGCCAGCAGCCTAGGGGCGAGATCCTACGAGCAGTACTTC.

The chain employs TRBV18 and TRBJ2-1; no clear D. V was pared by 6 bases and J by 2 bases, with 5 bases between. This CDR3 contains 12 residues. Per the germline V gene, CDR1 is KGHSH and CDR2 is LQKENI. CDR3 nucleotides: TGTGCCAGCTCCCCCACCTACAATGAGCAGTTCTTC. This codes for CASSPTYNEQFF.

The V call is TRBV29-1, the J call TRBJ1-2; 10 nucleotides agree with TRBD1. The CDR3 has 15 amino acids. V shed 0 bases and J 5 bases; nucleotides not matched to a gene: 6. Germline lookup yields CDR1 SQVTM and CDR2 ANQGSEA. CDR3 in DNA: TGCAGCGTTGAAGAACGACAGGGGGCAAGTTATGGCTACACCTTC. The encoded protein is CSVEERQGASYGYTF. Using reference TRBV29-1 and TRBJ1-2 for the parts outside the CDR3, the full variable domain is SAVISQKPSRDICQRGTSLTIQCQVDSQVTMMFWYRQQPGQSLTLIATANQGSEATYESGFVIDKFPISRPNLTFSTLTVSNMSPEDSSIYLCSVEERQGASYGYTFGSGTRLTVV.